This T cell receptor beta chain was found in a study of blood T cell repertoires in COVID-19. Study summary: The United States, Italy and Spain provided the acute and convalescent COVID-19 samples.

This table comes from immunoSEQ multiplex PCR, and its TCRdb copy is limited to in-frame clones, with some not included. The sample yields hundreds of thousands of clones, roughly 90% seen once. The CDR3 is 13 amino acids. Per the germline V gene, CDR1 is LGHDT and CDR2 is YNNKEL (reference sequence). The germline V and J ends were trimmed by 1 base and 4 bases, with 5 bases remaining between them. The receptor's source is a man between 35 and 55 years old with acute or convalescent COVID-19. The V and J genes are TRBV3-1 (or the pseudogene TRBV3-2) and TRBJ1-5, with D possibly being TRBD1 (5 bases). The source material was peripheral blood. The CDR3 region has the DNA TGTGCCAGCAGCCAAGGACAGAATCAGCCCCAGCATTTT. This sequence encodes CASSQGQNQPQHF.